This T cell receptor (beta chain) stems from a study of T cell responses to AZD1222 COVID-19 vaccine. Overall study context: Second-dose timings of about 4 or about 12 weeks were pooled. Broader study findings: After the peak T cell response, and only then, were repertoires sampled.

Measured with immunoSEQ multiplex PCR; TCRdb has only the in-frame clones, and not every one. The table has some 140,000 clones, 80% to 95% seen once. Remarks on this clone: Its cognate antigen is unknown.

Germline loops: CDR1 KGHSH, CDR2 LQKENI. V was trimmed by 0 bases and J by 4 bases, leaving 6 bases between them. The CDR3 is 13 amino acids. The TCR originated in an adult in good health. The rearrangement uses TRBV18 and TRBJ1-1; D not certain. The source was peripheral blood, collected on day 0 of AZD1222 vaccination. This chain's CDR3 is CASSPPIGTEAFF. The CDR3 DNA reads TGTGCCAGCTCACCACCGATCGGCACTGAAGCTTTCTTT.